Listed below are T cell receptor beta chains from one sample, sequenced in a study of blood T cells in healthy people across ages. MiXCR, applied by TCRdb to the 5' RACE reads, yields one record per CDR3 protein. The table has some 690,000 distinct CDR3 sequences, 20% to 25% seen once. Sequenced: blood. These receptors were obtained from a man between 65 and 85 years old in good health. Both conserved end residues are part of each CDR3. A D gene is named only where the DNA matches it firmly. Clone size is stated in some rows and not others, as once, few, many or a class when expanded.

abundance,v_gene,j_gene,d_gene,CDR3aa,CDR3nt
-,TRBV29-1,TRBJ2-3,-,CSVEFDISTDTQYF,TGCAGCGTTGAATTCGACATTTCCACAGATACGCAGTATTTT
few,TRBV12-3/TRBV12-4,TRBJ2-2,TRBD2,CASSHSGGYTGELFF,TGTGCCAGCAGTCACTCGGGGGGGTACACCGGGGAGCTGTTTTTT
-,TRBV7-9,TRBJ1-1,-,CASSQSGTEAFF,TGTGCCAGCAGCCAGAGTGGTACTGAAGCTTTCTTT
-,TRBV3-1,TRBJ2-7,TRBD2,CASSPPGSGGLRSYEQYF,TGTGCCAGCAGCCCTCCGGGTAGCGGGGGCCTTCGATCCTACGAGCAGTACTTC
-,TRBV20-1,TRBJ1-3,-,CSAASSGANSGNTIYF,TGCAGTGCTGCCTCGAGCGGGGCCAACTCTGGAAACACCATATATTTT
-,TRBV12-3/TRBV12-4,TRBJ1-1,-,CASRTTGTRDTEAFF,TGTGCCAGCAGAACAACCGGGACAAGGGACACTGAAGCTTTCTTT
-,TRBV6-2/TRBV6-3,TRBJ1-2,-,CASSYAGQPNYGYTF,TGTGCCAGCAGTTACGCAGGGCAGCCTAACTATGGCTACACCTTC
few,TRBV18,TRBJ1-2,-,CASSPAPGASYTF,TGTGCCAGCTCACCAGCCCCAGGGGCGAGCTACACCTTC
few,TRBV9,TRBJ1-2,TRBD1,CASRETGGGYTF,TGTGCCAGCAGAGAGACAGGGGGCGGCTACACCTTC
few,TRBV20-1,TRBJ2-1,-,CSARDRGTSSYNEQFF,TGCAGTGCTAGAGATCGAGGTACGAGTTCCTACAATGAGCAGTTCTTC
-,TRBV30,TRBJ2-4,-,CAWSPNLGIAKNIQYF,TGTGCCTGGAGCCCAAACTTGGGGATAGCCAAAAACATTCAGTACTTC
many,TRBV18,TRBJ2-1,-,CASSPLGAAYNEQFF,TGCGCCAGCAGCCCCTTGGGAGCGGCCTACAATGAGCAGTTCTTC
-,TRBV6-2/TRBV6-3,TRBJ2-5,TRBD2,CASSYGGSGGPETQYF,TGTGCCAGCAGTTACGGGGGTAGCGGGGGCCCAGAGACCCAGTACTTC
few,TRBV18,TRBJ2-1,TRBD2,CASSPPSGSGYNEQFF,TGTGCCAGCTCACCACCGAGCGGGAGTGGGTACAATGAGCAGTTCTTC
-,TRBV12-3/TRBV12-4,TRBJ1-5,-,CASNPQGNQPQHF,TGTGCCAGCAACCCCCAGGGGAATCAGCCCCAGCATTTT
-,TRBV2,TRBJ1-5,-,CASSVIGNQPQHF,TGTGCCAGCAGTGTGATCGGGAATCAGCCCCAGCATTTT
-,TRBV28,TRBJ1-4,-,CASSFSSPLFF,TGTGCCAGCAGTTTCTCTAGCCCTCTGTTTTTT
-,TRBV18,TRBJ1-2,-,CASSPSRGEAGGYTF,TGTGCCAGCTCACCCAGTCGGGGTGAGGCTGGAGGCTACACCTTC
-,TRBV6-6,TRBJ2-7,TRBD1,CASSYGTGTHEQYF,TGTGCCAGCAGTTACGGGACAGGGACGCACGAGCAGTACTTC
few,TRBV5-1,TRBJ2-1,-,CASSPMTGSYEQFF,TGCGCCAGCAGCCCAATGACAGGATCCTATGAGCAGTTCTTC
-,TRBV6-6,TRBJ2-7,TRBD2,CASSFPSSGGRYEQYF,TGTGCCAGCAGTTTCCCCTCTAGCGGGGGGCGCTACGAGCAGTACTTC
-,TRBV28,TRBJ1-5,-,CASSLSAGSRGSQHF,TGTGCCAGCAGTTTATCAGCGGGGTCCCGAGGTTCCCAGCATTTT
few,TRBV5-1,TRBJ2-1,TRBD2,CASSLTYSGGSSVNEQFF,TGCGCCAGCAGCTTGACCTATAGCGGGGGGTCCTCCGTAAATGAGCAGTTCTTC
few,TRBV5-1,TRBJ2-7,TRBD1,CASSSTTGTGLDEQYF,TGCGCCAGCAGCTCGACCACCGGGACAGGGCTCGACGAGCAGTACTTC
-,TRBV29-1,TRBJ1-5,-,CSVEEGGQPRHF,TGCAGCGTTGAAGAGGGGGGTCAGCCCCGGCATTTT
few,TRBV5-1,TRBJ1-2,TRBD1,CASSLPRTGDNYGYTF,TGCGCCAGCAGCTTACCCCGGACAGGCGATAACTATGGCTACACCTTC
few,TRBV24-1,TRBJ1-5,TRBD1,CATSDPGQGSNQPQHF,TGTGCCACCAGTGACCCGGGACAGGGTAGCAATCAGCCCCAGCATTTT
-,TRBV9,TRBJ1-1,-,CASSEGEGLNTEAFF,TGTGCCAGCAGCGAGGGGGAGGGATTGAACACTGAAGCTTTCTTT
few,TRBV18,TRBJ2-7,-,CASSPSSSKPLEQYF,TGTGCCAGCTCACCATCGTCGTCCAAACCTTTGGAGCAGTACTTC
-,TRBV7-6,TRBJ1-4,-,CASSFQSLGGNEKLFF,TGTGCCAGCAGCTTTCAATCACTTGGGGGTAATGAAAAACTGTTTTTT
-,TRBV28,TRBJ1-1,-,CASTLFVMNTEAFF,TGTGCCAGCACCCTATTTGTCATGAACACTGAAGCTTTCTTT
-,TRBV7-2,TRBJ2-1,-,CASSPSVGGYNEQFF,TGTGCCAGCAGCCCAAGTGTTGGGGGGTACAATGAGCAGTTCTTC
few,TRBV20-1,TRBJ2-7,TRBD1,CSVQGLSEQYF,TGCAGTGTACAGGGGCTTAGCGAGCAGTACTTC
few,TRBV2,TRBJ2-4,-,CASSEEVGLLNIQYF,TGTGCCAGCAGTGAAGAGGTCGGGCTCCTAAACATTCAGTACTTC
few,TRBV15,TRBJ2-1,-,CATSRGPTSSYNEQFF,TGTGCCACCAGCAGAGGACCGACGAGCTCCTACAATGAGCAGTTCTTC
-,TRBV20-1,TRBJ2-7,TRBD1,CSARDQDRDYEQYF,TGCAGTGCTAGAGATCAGGACAGGGATTACGAGCAGTACTTC
-,TRBV4-1,TRBJ2-7,TRBD2,CASSQDGSKGTSVYEQYF,TGCGCCAGCAGCCAAGATGGATCGAAAGGGACTAGCGTGTACGAGCAGTACTTC
-,TRBV19,TRBJ2-1,TRBD2,CASSTRDRGTSGRFHSYNEQFF,TGTGCCAGTAGTACCCGGGACAGGGGGACTAGCGGGAGGTTTCACTCCTACAATGAGCAGTTCTTC
few,TRBV4-1,TRBJ1-1,-,CASSQDQSVSNTEAFF,TGCGCCAGCAGCCAAGATCAATCAGTTTCGAACACTGAAGCTTTCTTT
-,TRBV18,TRBJ2-1,TRBD2,CASSKGTSGSGEQFF,TGTGCCAGCTCAAAAGGGACTAGCGGGAGTGGTGAGCAGTTCTTC
once,TRBV10-2,TRBJ2-5,TRBD2,CASSVLTSGRRKTQYF,TGCGCCAGCAGTGTCCTGACTAGCGGGCGAAGGAAGACCCAGTACTTC
many,TRBV12-3/TRBV12-4,TRBJ1-1,-,CASSLGGDTEAFF,TGTGCCAGCAGTCTTGGGGGGGACACTGAAGCTTTCTTT
-,TRBV4-1,TRBJ2-3,TRBD2,CASSQDGGTLAGPYTDTQYF,TGCGCCAGCAGCCAAGATGGGGGCACCTTAGCGGGGCCATACACAGATACGCAGTATTTT
-,TRBV2,TRBJ2-3,-,CASSVTAGSTDTQYF,TGTGCCAGCAGTGTTACAGCGGGCAGCACAGATACGCAGTATTTT
-,TRBV14,TRBJ2-1,-,CASSQGRLNEQFF,TGTGCCAGCAGCCAAGGACGCTTGAATGAGCAGTTCTTC
few,TRBV5-8,TRBJ1-1,-,CASSPRVGVNTEAFF,TGTGCCAGCAGCCCCCGAGTGGGGGTTAACACTGAAGCTTTCTTT
-,TRBV5-1,TRBJ2-1,TRBD2,CASSLPSGISEQFF,TGCGCCAGCAGCTTGCCTAGCGGGATAAGCGAGCAGTTCTTC
many,TRBV10-3,TRBJ2-3,-,CAIKAEASALGGLTDTQYF,TGTGCCATCAAAGCGGAGGCTAGCGCCCTAGGTGGGCTCACAGATACGCAGTATTTT
-,TRBV5-1,TRBJ2-5,-,CASSLGLAWDQETQYF,TGCGCCAGCAGCTTAGGGCTAGCATGGGACCAAGAGACCCAGTACTTC
few,TRBV30,TRBJ1-2,TRBD1,CAWSVLDRSNYGYTF,TGTGCCTGGAGTGTATTGGACAGGTCAAACTATGGCTACACCTTC
few,TRBV7-6,TRBJ1-1,TRBD1,CASSLLGTGPGRGEAFF,TGTGCCAGCAGCTTGCTTGGGACAGGGCCGGGAAGAGGTGAAGCTTTCTTT
few,TRBV5-1,TRBJ1-2,-,CASSLGQTREGYTF,TGCGCCAGCAGCTTGGGACAGACGCGAGAGGGCTACACCTTC
-,TRBV5-1,TRBJ2-3,TRBD2,CASSPGLAVSTDTQYF,TGCGCCAGCAGCCCGGGACTAGCGGTTAGCACAGATACGCAGTATTTT
-,TRBV20-1,TRBJ1-3,TRBD1,CSARTGSGNTIYF,TGCAGTGCCCGGACAGGCTCTGGAAACACCATATATTTT